A single sample gave rise to the 32 T cell receptor beta chains below, sequenced in a study of T cells in women clearing cervical HPV infection. The assay was immunoSEQ multiplex PCR, and TCRdb's table has in-frame clones only and misses some. This sample's clone table lists about 22,000 clones. Sequencing input: blood buffy coat. Receptors originate from a woman between 18 and 70 years old with a cervical HPV16 infection that either progressed to CIN3+ or cleared (not recorded which).

With regard to this clone: Read data end 3 residues before the CDR3 end; the end is taken from the germline J gene. This sequence joins TRBV30 and TRBJ1-2; D is perhaps TRBD1 (5 bases). Germline CDR1 and CDR2: GTSNPN and SVGIG (reference sequence). This CDR3 is built from 12 residues. CDR3 bases read: TGTGCCTGGAGGGGCAGGGTCGGGGGC. Amino acid sequence: CAWRGRVGG. The CDR3 reads in full as CAWRGRVGGYTF.

Of note for this clone: The CDR3 goes on 3 residues after the read ends, and that part is filled in from the germline J gene. The V call is TRBV7-9, the J call TRBJ2-5; 10 bases are shared with TRBD2. Trimming at V came to 2 bases and at J to 5 bases, leaving 5 bases not matched to a gene. The germline V gene has CDR1 SEHNR and CDR2 FQNEAQ (reference sequence). The CDR3 is made up of 15 amino acids. Partial CDR3 DNA: TGTGCCAGCAGCTTACCGGGACTAGCGACGGAGACC. Translation: CASSLPGLATET. The full CDR3 protein is CASSLPGLATETQYF.

Notes on this clone: Read sequence stops 3 residues before the CDR3 end, and the germline J gene provides the missing end. The gene calls are TRBV7-9 and TRBJ1-1, with D perhaps matching TRBD1 (5 bases). The CDR3 runs 14 residues. Germline V gene data show CDR1 as SEHNR and CDR2 as FQNEAQ (reference sequence). The V and J ends lost 5 bases and 3 bases respectively, with 13 bases between them. CDR3 DNA (partial): TGTGCCAGCAGCGGCCCTGGGGGGGACACTGAA. Translated, it gives CASSGPGGDTE. The full CDR3 is CASSGPGGDTEAFF.

Details on this clone: Read coverage stops 3 residues before the CDR3 terminus; the germline J gene supplies the remainder. V gene TRBV20-1 combines with J gene TRBJ1-2; possibly TRBD1 for D (6 bases). The CDR3 contains 10 residues. V lost 6 bases, J lost 7 bases, and 9 bases lay in between. Germline V gene sequence: CDR1 DFQATT, CDR2 SNEGSKA (reference sequence). CDR3: CSAEQGGYTF. CDR3 DNA (partial): TGCAGTGCGGAACAGGGTGGC.

Turning to this clone: The CDR3 end lies 3 residues beyond the end of the read and is filled in from the germline J gene. The chain is built from TRBV20-1 and TRBJ1-5; 11 nucleotides align to TRBD1. Germline assignment: CDR1 DFQATT and CDR2 SNEGSKA (reference sequence). The CDR3 has 13 amino acids. The junction had 6 bases not matched to a gene; V was cut back by 5 bases and J by 9 bases. The CDR3 bases that were read are TGCAGTGCTGGGGGACAGGGGGGGCGGCCC. Protein: CSAGGQGGRP. The whole CDR3 protein reads CSAGGQGGRPQHF.

Notes on this clone: The sequenced fragment ends 3 residues before the CDR3 boundary, so the rest is inferred from the germline J gene. This chain links TRBV7-9 with TRBJ1-4; the match to TRBD1 covers 11 bases. The V and J ends lost 3 bases and 7 bases, in that order; junction bases with no gene match: 4. The germline CDR1 and CDR2 sequences are SEHNR and FQNEAQ (reference sequence). The CDR3 totals 15 residues. The CDR3 protein is CASSFTGTGGEKLFF. The sequenced CDR3 bases are TGTGCCAGCAGCTTCACCGGGACAGGGGGTGAAAAA.

Remarks on this clone: The sequence runs out 3 residues before the end of the CDR3; the remainder is reconstructed from the germline J gene. This rearrangement joins TRBV20-1 to TRBJ2-5; 7 bases map to TRBD1. After removal of 4 bases from V and 2 bases from J, the junction contained 4 bases not matched to a gene. Germline CDR1 and CDR2: DFQATT and SNEGSKA (reference sequence). The CDR3 spans 13 residues. CDR3 amino acids: CSATRDSQETQYF. The CDR3 DNA, read in part, is TGCAGTGCTACCCGGGACAGTCAAGAGACC.

Note on this clone: Read data end 3 residues before the CDR3 end; the end is taken from the germline J gene. This chain joins TRBV6-2 or TRBV6-3 and TRBJ2-2; tentative D call: TRBD2 (7 bases). V lost 2 bases, J lost 7 bases, and 11 bases lay in between. The CDR3 has 14 amino acids. The germline V gene has CDR1 MNHEY and CDR2 SVGEGT. The CDR3 DNA, read in part, is TGTGCCAGCAGTTACCGGGGGGCTGGCGGGGAG. Residues: CASSYRGAGGE. The entire CDR3 reads CASSYRGAGGELFF.

In regard to this clone: The CDR3 goes on 3 residues after the read ends, and that part is filled in from the germline J gene. J is TRBJ2-1 and V is TRBV5-6; tentative D call: TRBD2 (5 bases). Trimming took 4 bases from V and 9 from J, leaving 11 bases between them. The CDR3 spans 12 residues. Germline assignment: CDR1 SGHDT and CDR2 YYEEEE. CDR3 protein: CASSPRVAEQFF. Partial CDR3 DNA: TGTGCCAGCAGCCCGAGGGTTGCTGAG.

To note about this clone: The sequenced fragment ends 3 residues before the CDR3 boundary, so the rest is inferred from the germline J gene. V is TRBV5-1 and J is TRBJ1-4; no clear D gene. Trimming removed 1 base from V and 5 bases from J, with 6 bases in between. The CDR3 contains 13 residues. Germline V CDR1 and CDR2: SGHRS, YFSETQ. Incomplete CDR3 DNA: TGCGCCAGCAGCTTGTGGCCCAATGAAAAA. This encodes CASSLWPNEK. The whole CDR3 sequence reads CASSLWPNEKLFF.

Worth noting for this clone: Read sequence stops 3 residues before the CDR3 end, and the germline J gene provides the missing end. The chain is built from TRBV7-6 and TRBJ2-1; TRBD2 matches at 7 bases. Losses at the gene ends were 3 bases for V and 0 bases for J; bases not matched to a gene: 5. Per germline, CDR1 SGHVS and CDR2 FNYEAQ. There are 16 residues in the CDR3. This chain's CDR3 is CASSFERDDSYNEQFF. CDR3 DNA, as far as it was read: TGTGCCAGCAGCTTCGAGCGGGATGACTCCTACAATGAG.

On this clone itself: The CDR3 end falls 3 residues outside the read, so it is completed with the germline J gene. The V call is TRBV14, the J call TRBJ1-1; 8 bases fit TRBD1. The CDR3 runs 17 residues. The germline V gene encodes CDR1 SGHDN and CDR2 FVKESK. With V trimmed by 0 bases and J by 0 bases, 6 bases remained unmatched. CDR3 DNA, as far as it was read: TGTGCCAGCAGCCAAGAGGACAGGGTTGATATGAACACTGAA. Residues: CASSQEDRVDMNTE. The CDR3 in full is CASSQEDRVDMNTEAFF.

A word on this clone: The read comes to an end 3 residues before the CDR3 does, leaving the germline J gene to fill in the end. The rearrangement joins TRBV27 to TRBJ1-2; 12 bases line up with TRBD1. The CDR3 runs to 15 residues. Trimming cost V 6 bases and J 5 bases; bases outside gene matches: 7. Germline CDR1 and CDR2: MNHEY and SMNVEV (reference sequence). The CDR3 is CASRKGQGAGYGYTF. The CDR3 DNA, read in part, is TGTGCCAGCAGAAAGGGACAGGGGGCGGGATATGGC.

With regard to this clone: Read data end 3 residues before the CDR3 end; the end is taken from the germline J gene. The genes are TRBV5-6 and TRBJ1-6, with D uncertain. V was trimmed by 0 bases and J by 7 bases, leaving 8 bases between them. Germline V lookup: CDR1 SGHDT, CDR2 YYEEEE. The CDR3 sequence is 14 residues long. Partial CDR3 DNA: TGTGCCAGCAGCTTGGGTTTGCGGAATTCACCC. It codes for CASSLGLRNSP. The whole CDR3 reads CASSLGLRNSPLHF. Filled out from reference TRBV5-6 and TRBJ1-6, the complete variable domain reads DAGVTQSPTHLIKTRGQQVTLRCSPKSGHDTVSWYQQALGQGPQFIFQYYEEEERQRGNFPDRFSGHQFPNYSSELNVNALLLGDSALYLCASSLGLRNSPLHFGNGTRLTVT.

Concerning this clone itself: The sequence runs out 3 residues before the end of the CDR3; the remainder is reconstructed from the germline J gene. V usage is TRBV11-1 and J usage is TRBJ1-2; D is possibly TRBD1 (6 bases). The CDR3 is 14 residues long. Trimming stripped 2 bases from V and 7 bases from J, with 14 bases between. Germline V gene lookup returns CDR1 SGHAT and CDR2 FQDESV (reference sequence). CDR3 DNA (partial): TGTGCCAGCAGCTTAAACAGGGTTTCCCTTGGC. Amino acid sequence: CASSLNRVSLG. The complete CDR3 reads CASSLNRVSLGYTF.

Comments on this clone: Read data end 3 residues before the CDR3 end; the end is taken from the germline J gene. V gene TRBV28 combines with J gene TRBJ1-2; the D gene is possibly TRBD1 (5 bases). The CDR3 extends over 12 amino acids. The ends were cut back, 5 bases at V and 5 bases at J, with 9 bases in the middle. Germline assignment: CDR1 MDHEN and CDR2 SYDVKM. The CDR3 bases that were read are TGTGCCAGCAGTACCTCAGGGTATGGC. Translating gives CASSTSGYG. The CDR3, in full, reads CASSTSGYGYTF.

As regards this clone: The CDR3 goes on 3 residues after the read ends, and that part is filled in from the germline J gene. The gene calls are TRBV7-2 and TRBJ2-5; 8 bases fit TRBD2. The germline V gene encodes CDR1 SGHTA and CDR2 FQGNSA. V lost 2 bases, J lost 1 base, and 3 bases stayed unmatched. This CDR3 has 15 residues. The CDR3 region is CASSLRTSGQETQYF. The CDR3 bases that were read are TGTGCCAGCAGCTTACGAACTAGCGGCCAAGAGACC.

Of note for this clone: The DNA ends 3 residues before the CDR3 does, and the rest of the CDR3 is filled in from the germline J gene. V usage is TRBV7-3 and J usage is TRBJ1-4; D might be TRBD1 (5 bases). The CDR3 length is 12 residues. Germline CDR1 reads SGHTA; CDR2 reads FQGTGA. The CDR3 here is CASSRGDSPLFF. Incomplete CDR3 DNA: TGTGCCAGCAGCCGAGGGGATTCACCA.

Comments on this clone: The read falls 3 residues short of the CDR3 end, and the missing part is taken from the germline J gene. The rearrangement links TRBV11-2 to TRBJ1-1; no clear D. In germline, CDR1 is SGHAT, CDR2 FQNNGV. The V gene lost 1 base and the J gene lost 7 bases, with 7 bases spanning the gap. The CDR3 extends over 12 amino acids. CDR3 protein: CASSLGYSEAFF. The part of the CDR3 DNA that was read is TGTGCCAGCAGCTTAGGTTACAGTGAA.

The covered CDR3 bases are TGTGCCAGCACTCTAGGAGGAGGTTACAATGAG. Protein product: CASTLGGGYNE. The full-length CDR3 reads as CASTLGGGYNEQFF. This rearrangement joins TRBV5-6 to TRBJ2-1; tentatively, D is TRBD2 (5 bases). The read terminates 3 residues ahead of where the CDR3 ends, so the germline J gene completes it. The V gene lost 6 bases and the J gene lost 4 bases, with 14 bases spanning the gap. This CDR3 contains 14 residues. The V gene's germline CDR1 is SGHDT and CDR2 YYEEEE.

About this clone itself: The DNA ends 3 residues before the CDR3 does, and the rest of the CDR3 is filled in from the germline J gene. This chain links TRBV29-1 with TRBJ2-7, with 7 bases matching TRBD1. CDR1 is SQVTM, CDR2 ANQGSEA, per germline. The J segment lost 2 bases and the V segment lost 2 bases, leaving 3 bases of the junction unmatched. The CDR3 extends over 13 amino acids. The sequenced part of the CDR3 DNA is TGCAGCGTTGAACAGGGGGTGGCCTACGAG. This translates into CSVEQGVAYE. The full CDR3 protein reads CSVEQGVAYEQYF.

Regarding this clone: The read ends 3 residues shy of where the CDR3 ends; the end is completed using the germline J gene. The rearrangement joins TRBV2 to TRBJ2-7, with TRBD1 identical over 11 bases. Trimming at V came to 4 bases and at J to 5 bases, leaving 10 bases not matched to a gene. The CDR3 covers 16 residues. Per the germline V gene, CDR1 is SNHLY and CDR2 is FYNNEI. CDR3 residues: CASSVLGDRGTDEQYF. Partial CDR3 DNA: TGTGCCAGCAGTGTTTTGGGGGACAGGGGGACGGACGAG.

With respect to this clone: The read gets to within 3 residues of the CDR3 end, and the germline J gene fills in the rest. J is TRBJ1-6 and V is TRBV14; D uncertain. The germline gives CDR1 SGHDN, CDR2 FVKESK. This CDR3 is built from 16 residues. Trimming shortened V by 2 bases and J by 7 bases, and 15 bases separated the two germline ends. CDR3 bases read: TGTGCCAGCAGCCAACCTCTGACGGGTGCGAATTCACCC. Protein: CASSQPLTGANSP. The whole CDR3 sequence reads CASSQPLTGANSPLHF.

A remark on this clone: At one of its ends the junction is not consistent with the germline gene, which may arise from a read error. From the germline J gene comes the end of the CDR3, since the read stops 3 residues before it. V is TRBV20-1 and J is TRBJ1-2; 7 bases are a match to TRBD1. This CDR3 has 11 residues. Germline V gene lookup returns CDR1 DFQATT and CDR2 SNEGSKA (reference sequence). The covered CDR3 bases are TGCAGTGCTGGAGACAGGGATGGC. Its protein product is CSAGDRDG. The entire CDR3 is CSAGDRDGYTF.

Of note for this clone: Read coverage stops 3 residues before the CDR3 terminus; the germline J gene supplies the remainder. The chain is built from TRBV19 and TRBJ2-5; 9 bases fit TRBD2. CDR3 length: 14 residues. The trim removed 3 bases at V and 5 bases at J, leaving 4 bases unmatched. Germline V gene data show CDR1 as LNHDA and CDR2 as SQIVND (reference sequence). This CDR3 is CASSIGTSWETQYF. CDR3 DNA (partial): TGTGCCAGTAGTATCGGGACTAGCTGGGAGACC.

Comments on this clone: The read comes to an end 3 residues before the CDR3 does, leaving the germline J gene to fill in the end. The gene calls are TRBV7-6 and TRBJ1-6; D is unresolved. Germline V gene lookup returns CDR1 SGHVS and CDR2 FNYEAQ. The CDR3 is 14 amino acids. The part of the CDR3 DNA that was read is TGTGCCAGCAGCTTAGAACCCAGTCTGCCGCCC. It is translated as CASSLEPSLPP. The whole CDR3 is CASSLEPSLPPLHF.

Regarding this clone: The read ends 3 residues shy of where the CDR3 ends; the end is completed using the germline J gene. The chain combines TRBV20-1 with TRBJ1-5; 7 bases map to TRBD1. Germline CDR1 and CDR2: DFQATT and SNEGSKA (reference sequence). The CDR3 runs to 13 residues. The junction had 2 bases not matched to a gene; V was cut back by 2 bases and J by 4 bases. The DNA read from the CDR3 is TGCAGTGCTAGACTGACAGGGAATCAGCCC. Amino acids: CSARLTGNQP. The entire CDR3 protein reads CSARLTGNQPQHF.

In terms of frequency, this clone is medium-sized. Sequencing ends 3 residues short of the CDR3 end; the germline J gene provides the rest. V and J are TRBV30 and TRBJ2-4; TRBD2 is a possible D gene (6 bases). V was shortened by 2 bases and J by 7 bases, with 18 bases between the two germline ends. Germline V lookup: CDR1 GTSNPN, CDR2 SVGIG (reference sequence). The CDR3 has 15 amino acids. The part of the CDR3 DNA that was read is TGTGCCTGGAGTTTCGGGACTGGGGTTACGAACATT. This sequence encodes CAWSFGTGVTNI. The whole CDR3 sequence is CAWSFGTGVTNIQYF.

As to this clone: Coverage ceases 3 residues before the CDR3 finishes, and the germline J gene fills in the end. The chain uses TRBV11-3 and TRBJ2-1; 8 nucleotides match TRBD2. V lost 5 bases to trimming and J lost 4 bases; unmatched junction nucleotides: 7. This CDR3 has 15 residues. The germline V gene encodes CDR1 SGHNT and CDR2 YENEEA. The DNA read from the CDR3 is TGTGCCAGCAGCCGGGAGGGGGGGGATTACAATGAG. Encoded protein: CASSREGGDYNE. The full CDR3 is CASSREGGDYNEQFF.

As for this clone: One end of the junction does not line up with germline, which may come from a read error. The read finishes 3 residues shy of the CDR3 end, and the germline J gene is used to complete it. The J gene is TRBJ2-1, the V gene TRBV4-1; a weak D match, TRBD2 (6 bases). In germline, CDR1 is MGHRA, CDR2 YSYEKL. This CDR3 region has 15 residues. CDR3 sequence: CTSSQVGGNYNEQFF. The sequenced CDR3 bases are TGCACCAGCAGCCAAGTTGGGGGGAATTACAATGAG.

Points on this clone: The read gets to within 3 residues of the CDR3 end, and the germline J gene fills in the rest. V and J are TRBV6-4 and TRBJ2-7; TRBD2 matches 7 bases. CDR1 MRHNA and CDR2 SNTAGT come from the germline V gene. The CDR3 consists of 15 residues. Unmatched junction bases numbered 8, after V lost 6 bases and J lost 0 bases. The CDR3: CASSLEAGSSYEQYF. The covered CDR3 bases are TGTGCCAGCAGCCTGGAAGCGGGGAGCTCCTACGAG.

With regard to this clone: The observed sequence ends 3 residues before the CDR3 terminus, with the missing tail filled in from the germline J gene. J is TRBJ2-3 and V is TRBV9, with D perhaps being TRBD1 or TRBD2 (5 bases each). Germline loops: CDR1 SGDLS, CDR2 YYNGEE. Trimming took off 2 bases at V and 4 bases at J, with 11 bases between the two ends. CDR3 size: 14 residues. CDR3 residues: CASSVAGSADTQYF. The DNA read from the CDR3 is TGTGCCAGCAGCGTCGCAGGGAGCGCAGATACG.